Sequencing of this T cell receptor (beta chain) was carried out in a study of cytomegalovirus exposure and HLA in healthy donors. Overall study results and limits: Presence/absence results assume similar sequencing depth per donor, which may not hold. Accurate HLA-A and HLA-B prediction from TCR beta sequences was reported for most subjects. Excluded: some indistinguishable V segments such as TRBV6-2 and TRBV6-3.

PCR primers comprised 60 Vbeta and 13 Jbeta primers. This table comes from immunoSEQ multiplex PCR, and its TCRdb copy is limited to in-frame clones, with some not included. Of some 150,000 clones in the sample, about 85% were seen once. Trimming took off 1 base at V and 0 bases at J, with 7 bases between the two ends. In germline, CDR1 is MGHRA, CDR2 YSYEKL. CDR3 size: 15 residues. Regarding this clone: Its target is unknown.

This TCR came from a woman aged 18-29 years in good health and CMV-seronegative. The genes are TRBV4-1 and TRBJ2-1; the D gene is possibly TRBD2 (5 bases). Sequences were obtained from PBMCs. As DNA, the CDR3 is TGCGCCAGCAGCCAAGGGAGGAGCTCCTACAATGAGCAGTTCTTC. Amino acids: CASSQGRSSYNEQFF.